The clone carrying this T cell receptor beta chain occurred once. The sample originates from a study of T cell responses to AZD1222 COVID-19 vaccine. Assay: immunoSEQ multiplex PCR; the TCRdb copy retains only in-frame clones and omits some. Here the sample spans about 130,000 clones, nearly 90% being singletons. Trimming cost V 0 bases and J 7 bases, with 6 bases left between them. Germline V gene sequence: CDR1 GTSNPN, CDR2 SVGIG (reference sequence). The CDR3 contains 12 residues. Sample: peripheral blood, taken 28 days after the second AZD1222 dose. The receptor was derived from an adult who received the AZD1222 COVID-19 vaccine. This sequence joins TRBV30 and TRBJ1-4; D not certain. CDR3 sequence (DNA): TGTGCCTGGAGTGTAGGGTCTGAAAAACTGTTTTTT. Translating gives CAWSVGSEKLFF.